This record covers a single T cell receptor beta chain. Produced via immunoSEQ multiplex PCR; TCRdb's table is partial and in-frame only. Among 140,000 or so clones listed, more than 85% were seen once. Losses at the gene ends were 9 bases for V and 4 bases for J; bases not matched to a gene: 9. This CDR3 has 14 amino acids. The V gene's germline CDR1 is SGHVS and CDR2 FNYEAQ. This record comes from a study of blood T cell repertoires in COVID-19. This receptor was obtained from a human donor in a cohort sampled during active COVID-19. The rearrangement uses TRBV7-6 and TRBJ2-5; 9 positions match TRBD2. Sequencing was carried out using peripheral blood. The DNA of the CDR3 is TGTGCCAGTATTCTGGGGACTAGCATAGAGACCCAGTACTTC. Its translation: CASILGTSIETQYF.